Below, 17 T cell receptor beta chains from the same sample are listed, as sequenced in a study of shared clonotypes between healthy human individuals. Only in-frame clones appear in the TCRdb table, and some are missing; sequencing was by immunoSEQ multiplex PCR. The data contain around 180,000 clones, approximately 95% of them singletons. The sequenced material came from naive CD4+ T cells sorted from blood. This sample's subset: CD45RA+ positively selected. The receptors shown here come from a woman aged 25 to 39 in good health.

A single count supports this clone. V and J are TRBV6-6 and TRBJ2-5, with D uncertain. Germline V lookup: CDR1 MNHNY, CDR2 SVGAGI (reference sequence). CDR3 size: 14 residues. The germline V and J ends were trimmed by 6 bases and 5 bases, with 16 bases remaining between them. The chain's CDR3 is CASSSDLGKETQYF. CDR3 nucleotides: TGTGCCAGCAGCTCCGATTTAGGGAAGGAGACCCAGTACTTC.

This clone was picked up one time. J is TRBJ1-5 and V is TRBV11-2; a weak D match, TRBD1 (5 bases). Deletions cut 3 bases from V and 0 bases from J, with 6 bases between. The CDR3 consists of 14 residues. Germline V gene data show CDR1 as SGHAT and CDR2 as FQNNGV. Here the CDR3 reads CASSFRDSNQPQHF. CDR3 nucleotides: TGTGCCAGCAGCTTCAGGGATAGCAATCAGCCCCAGCATTTT.

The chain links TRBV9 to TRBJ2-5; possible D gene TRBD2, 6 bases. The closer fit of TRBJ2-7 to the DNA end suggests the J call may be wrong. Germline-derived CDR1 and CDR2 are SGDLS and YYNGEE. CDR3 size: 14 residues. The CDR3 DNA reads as TGTGCCAGCAGCGTAGGGGACGGGAGCAACGAGCAGTACTTC. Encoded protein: CASSVGDGSNEQYF.

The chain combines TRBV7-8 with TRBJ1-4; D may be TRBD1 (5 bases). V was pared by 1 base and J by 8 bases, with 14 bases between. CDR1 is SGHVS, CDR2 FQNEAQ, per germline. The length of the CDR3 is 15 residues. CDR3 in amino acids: CASSLGLAGREKLFF. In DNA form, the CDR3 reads TGTGCCAGCAGCTTAGGTTTGGCAGGGAGGGAAAAACTGTTTTTT.

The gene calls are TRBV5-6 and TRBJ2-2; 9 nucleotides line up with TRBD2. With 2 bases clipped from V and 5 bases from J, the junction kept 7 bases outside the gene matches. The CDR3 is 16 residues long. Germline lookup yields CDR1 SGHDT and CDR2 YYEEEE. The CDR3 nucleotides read TGTGCCAGCAGCTTTGGTTATAGCGGGAGTACCGGGGAGCTGTTTTTT. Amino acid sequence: CASSFGYSGSTGELFF.

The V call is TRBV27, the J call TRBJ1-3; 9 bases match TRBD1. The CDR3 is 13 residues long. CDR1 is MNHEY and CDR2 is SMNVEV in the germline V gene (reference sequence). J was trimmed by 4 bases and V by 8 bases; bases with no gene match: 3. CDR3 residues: CASGQGNGNTIYF. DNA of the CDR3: TGTGCCAGCGGACAGGGGAACGGAAACACCATATATTTT.

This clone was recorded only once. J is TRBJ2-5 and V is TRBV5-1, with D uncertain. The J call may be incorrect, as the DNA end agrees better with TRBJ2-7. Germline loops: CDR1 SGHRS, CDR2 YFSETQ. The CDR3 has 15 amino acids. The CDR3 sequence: CASSLVSGPLSEQYF. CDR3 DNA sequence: TGCGCCAGCAGCTTGGTTTCCGGCCCTCTTTCCGAGCAGTACTTC.

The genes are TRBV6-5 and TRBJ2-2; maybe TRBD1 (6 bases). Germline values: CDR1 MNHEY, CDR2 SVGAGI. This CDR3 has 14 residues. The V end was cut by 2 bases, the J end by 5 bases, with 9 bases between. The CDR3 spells CASSYGTSTGELFF. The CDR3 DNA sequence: TGTGCCAGCAGTTACGGGACATCGACCGGGGAGCTGTTTTTT.

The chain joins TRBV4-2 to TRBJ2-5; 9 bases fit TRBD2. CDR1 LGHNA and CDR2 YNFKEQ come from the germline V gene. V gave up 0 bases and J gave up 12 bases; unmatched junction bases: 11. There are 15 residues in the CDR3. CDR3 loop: CASSQELATSGRKYF. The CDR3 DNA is TGTGCCAGCAGCCAAGAACTCGCGACTAGCGGTAGAAAGTACTTC.

The CDR3 DNA is TGTGCCAGCTCAACCACCTCAATGAACACTGAAGCTTTCTTT. Translated, it gives CASSTTSMNTEAFF. V usage is TRBV18 and J usage is TRBJ1-1; D not certain. V was clipped by 5 bases and J by 0 bases, with 10 bases between them. CDR1 and CDR2 from the germline V gene are KGHSH and LQKENI. This CDR3 has 14 amino acids. Full variable domain (rest looked up from reference TRBV18 and TRBJ1-1): NAGVMQNPRHLVRRRGQEARLRCSPMKGHSHVYWYRQLPEEGLKFMVYLQKENIIDESGMPKERFSAEFPKEGPSILRIQQVVRGDSAAYFCASSTTSMNTEAFFGQGTRLTVV.

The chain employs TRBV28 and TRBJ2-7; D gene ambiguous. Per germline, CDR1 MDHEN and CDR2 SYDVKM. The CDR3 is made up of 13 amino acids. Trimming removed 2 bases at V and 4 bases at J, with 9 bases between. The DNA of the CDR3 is TGTGCCAGCAGTTTAGGAGCTAAATACGAGCAGTACTTC. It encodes CASSLGAKYEQYF.

In DNA, the CDR3 is TGTGCCAGCAGTTCTCCCCTGGGGGGCGATGCCTACGAGCAGTACTTC. It is translated as CASSSPLGGDAYEQYF. The chain uses TRBV28 and TRBJ2-5; D is possibly TRBD1 or TRBD2 (6 bases each). The J call may be wrong; the DNA end is better matched by TRBJ2-7. The CDR3 contains 16 residues. Germline lookup yields CDR1 MDHEN and CDR2 SYDVKM.

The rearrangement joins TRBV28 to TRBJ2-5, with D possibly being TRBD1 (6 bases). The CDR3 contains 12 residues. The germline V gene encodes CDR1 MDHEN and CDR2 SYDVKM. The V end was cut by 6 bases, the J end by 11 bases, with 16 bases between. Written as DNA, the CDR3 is TGTGCCAGCAGCCCTGGGACACCAGAGCAGTACTTC. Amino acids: CASSPGTPEQYF.

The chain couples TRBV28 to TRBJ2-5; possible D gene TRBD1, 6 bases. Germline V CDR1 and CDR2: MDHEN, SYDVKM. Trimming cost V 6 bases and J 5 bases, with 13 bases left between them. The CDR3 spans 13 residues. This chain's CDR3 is CASSRTVTETQYF. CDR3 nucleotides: TGTGCCAGCAGCCGGACAGTAACGGAGACCCAGTACTTC.

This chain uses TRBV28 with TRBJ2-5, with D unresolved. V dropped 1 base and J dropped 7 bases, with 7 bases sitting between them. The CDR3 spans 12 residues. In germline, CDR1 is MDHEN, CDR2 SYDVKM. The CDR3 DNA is TGTGCCAGCAGTTTATCCCCTCTGACCCAGTACTTC. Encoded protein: CASSLSPLTQYF.

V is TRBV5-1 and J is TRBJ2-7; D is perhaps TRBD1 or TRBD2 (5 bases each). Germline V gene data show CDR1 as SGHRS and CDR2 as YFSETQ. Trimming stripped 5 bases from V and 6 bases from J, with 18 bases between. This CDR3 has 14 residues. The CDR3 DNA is TGCGCCAGCAGTTCGGACGGATTGAGGGGCGAGCAGTACTTC. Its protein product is CASSSDGLRGEQYF. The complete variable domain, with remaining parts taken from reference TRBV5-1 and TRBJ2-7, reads KAGVTQTPRYLIKTRGQQVTLSCSPISGHRSVSWYQQTPGQGLQFLFEYFSETQRNKGNFPGRFSGRQFSNSRSEMNVSTLELGDSALYLCASSSDGLRGEQYFGPGTRLTVT.

The CDR3 region is CASSLSRFTEAFF. DNA of the CDR3: TGCGCCAGCAGCTTGAGTCGCTTCACTGAAGCTTTCTTT. This rearrangement joins TRBV5-1 to TRBJ1-1, with D unclear. Germline CDR1 reads SGHRS; CDR2 reads YFSETQ. V was pared by 1 base and J by 4 bases, with 8 bases between. This CDR3 contains 13 residues.